This T cell receptor beta chain was recovered during a study of blood T cell repertoires in COVID-19. This CDR3 is built from 16 residues. V shed 4 bases and J shed 5 bases, with 15 bases lying between them. Germline CDR1 reads LGHNA; CDR2 reads YSLEER. The repertoire was sequenced with immunoSEQ multiplex PCR; TCRdb's copy has only in-frame clones and lacks some. The data hold some 300,000 clones, with 70% to 90% observed a single time. Sample: peripheral blood. This receptor was obtained from a man aged 70-80 years with acute or convalescent COVID-19. V gene TRBV4-3 combines with J gene TRBJ1-6; D remains unclear. The CDR3 loop is CASSPHGSRNNSPLHF. The CDR3, as DNA: TGCGCCAGCAGCCCACACGGGAGTCGAAATAATTCACCCCTCCACTTT.